The rows below give T cell receptor beta chains drawn from one sample of a study of blood T cell repertoires in COVID-19. This table comes from immunoSEQ multiplex PCR, and its TCRdb copy is limited to in-frame clones, with some not included. The repertoire includes under 250,000 clones, about 89% of them detected once, and 1.5% to 2% sits in the top ten. Sequencing used peripheral blood. The receptor source for this set is a woman in her sixties or seventies who had recovered from COVID-19. Both conserved end residues are part of each CDR3. A D gene is named only where the DNA matches it firmly. Size is stated for part of the rows, as once, few or many counts, or as a class when the clone is expanded.

j_call cdr3_length v_call d_call clone_size cdr3_nt cdr3_aa
TRBJ2-1 17 TRBV7-2 TRBD1 few TGTGCCAGCAGCACCGGACAGGGCCAGTCGGCCTACAATGAGCAGTTCTTC CASSTGQGQSAYNEQFF
TRBJ1-1 14 TRBV6-5 NA NA TGTGCCAGCAGTTACTACGAGGGTCGCACTGAAGCTTTCTTT CASSYYEGRTEAFF
TRBJ2-1 15 TRBV2 TRBD1 NA TGTGCCAGCAGTCTGGACAGGGGACCCTACAATGAGCAGTTCTTC CASSLDRGPYNEQFF
TRBJ2-1 12 TRBV28 TRBD1 NA TGTGCCAGCAGTTTATTAGGGGGCGAGCAGTTCTTC CASSLLGGEQFF
TRBJ1-3 16 TRBV6-5 NA few TGTGCCAGCAGTTATACAGGCTCGAGCTCTGGAAACACCATATATTTT CASSYTGSSSGNTIYF
TRBJ1-5 16 TRBV16 TRBD1 NA TGTGCCAGCAGGGGACAGGGGGCTAATCGCAATCAGCCCCAGCATTTT CASRGQGANRNQPQHF
TRBJ2-7 14 TRBV5-1 NA NA TGCGCCAGCAGCTTGGACAGTCGAAGCTACGAGCAGTACTTC CASSLDSRSYEQYF
TRBJ1-5 15 TRBV2 TRBD1 NA TGTGCCAGCTCCGAGGAAGGGGGCGCAGCTCAGCCCCAGCATTTT CASSEEGGAAQPQHF
TRBJ2-1 14 TRBV11-1 NA NA TGTGCCAGCAGCTTAGCACAGTTGTACAATGAGCAGTTCTTC CASSLAQLYNEQFF
TRBJ1-2 14 TRBV7-2 TRBD1 NA TGTGCCAGCAGCTTGATGTGGACAGGAGATGGCTACACCTTC CASSLMWTGDGYTF
TRBJ1-1 15 TRBV5-6 NA NA TGTGCCAGCAGCTTGGGTGCAGGGTACGGTACTGAAGCTTTCTTT CASSLGAGYGTEAFF
TRBJ1-1 13 TRBV6-5 NA NA TGTGCCAGCAGTAGATACAGGGACACTGAAGCTTTCTTT CASSRYRDTEAFF
TRBJ1-1 15 TRBV28 NA NA TGTGCCAGCAGTTCCCTTGGACAGATGAACACTGAAGCTTTCTTT CASSSLGQMNTEAFF
TRBJ2-4 16 TRBV7-8 NA NA TGTGCCAGCAGCTTGGAGAGGGTGCTAGCCAAAAACATTCAGTACTTC CASSLERVLAKNIQYF
TRBJ1-6 17 TRBV9 TRBD1 NA TGTGCCAGCAGCGCAGCGACAGGGGGCCACCCCAATTCACCCCTCCACTTT CASSAATGGHPNSPLHF
TRBJ1-5 15 TRBV3-1/TRBV3-2 TRBD1 NA TGTGCCAGCAGCCTGACAGGGGATAGCAATCAGCCCCAGCATTTT CASSLTGDSNQPQHF
TRBJ1-4 15 TRBV6-5 NA few TGTGCCAGCAGTTACAGGGGCAGCGCCAATGAAAAACTGTTTTTT CASSYRGSANEKLFF
TRBJ1-6 14 TRBV10-3 NA NA TGTGCCATCAGCCGGGGAGTGGGTAATTCACCCCTCCACTTT CAISRGVGNSPLHF
TRBJ1-5 17 TRBV15 TRBD1 NA TGTGCCACCAGCAGAGATGGGGACAGGGCGAGGGTTCAGCCCCAGCATTTT CATSRDGDRARVQPQHF
TRBJ2-3 14 TRBV7-2 NA NA TGTGCCAGCAGCCCCAACAGGGCCACAGATACGCAGTATTTT CASSPNRATDTQYF
TRBJ2-3 21 TRBV5-1 TRBD2 NA TGCGCCAGCAGCTTGGGCGGTAAGGGACTAGCGGTAACGTTACTCACAGATACGCAGTATTTT CASSLGGKGLAVTLLTDTQYF
TRBJ2-7 14 TRBV28 TRBD1 NA TGTGCCAGCAGGCCTCCGGGACAGAGTTACGAGCAGTACTTC CASRPPGQSYEQYF
TRBJ2-3 13 TRBV19 TRBD2 NA TGTGCCAGTAGCGGGGGGGCGAGGGATACGCAGTATTTT CASSGGARDTQYF
TRBJ1-1 14 TRBV18 NA once TGTGCCAGCTCACCGCAGGGAAAGAACACTGAAGCTTTCTTT CASSPQGKNTEAFF
TRBJ1-1 14 TRBV3-1/TRBV3-2 NA NA TGTGCCAGCAGCCTTCCGGATCGGGTTACTGAAGCTTTCTTT CASSLPDRVTEAFF
TRBJ1-5 13 TRBV2 TRBD1 NA TGTGCCAGCACTCGACAGGGAGATCAGCCCCAGCATTTT CASTRQGDQPQHF
TRBJ1-2 14 TRBV9 TRBD1 NA TGTGCCAGCAGCGTCGGACAGGGGAACTACGGCTACACCTTC CASSVGQGNYGYTF
TRBJ2-5 13 TRBV5-5 NA NA TGTGCCAGCAGCTTGGCCTCTCCAGAGACCCAGTACTTC CASSLASPETQYF
TRBJ1-1 15 TRBV5-4 NA NA TGTGCCAGCAGCTTGGCTAAAGACAGGAACACTGAAGCTTTCTTT CASSLAKDRNTEAFF
TRBJ2-7 13 TRBV18 NA NA TGTGCCAGCTCACCCACGGACAGCTACGAGCAGTACTTC CASSPTDSYEQYF
TRBJ2-3 10 TRBV7-9 NA NA TGTGCCCAGAGCACAGATACGCAGTATTTT CAQSTDTQYF